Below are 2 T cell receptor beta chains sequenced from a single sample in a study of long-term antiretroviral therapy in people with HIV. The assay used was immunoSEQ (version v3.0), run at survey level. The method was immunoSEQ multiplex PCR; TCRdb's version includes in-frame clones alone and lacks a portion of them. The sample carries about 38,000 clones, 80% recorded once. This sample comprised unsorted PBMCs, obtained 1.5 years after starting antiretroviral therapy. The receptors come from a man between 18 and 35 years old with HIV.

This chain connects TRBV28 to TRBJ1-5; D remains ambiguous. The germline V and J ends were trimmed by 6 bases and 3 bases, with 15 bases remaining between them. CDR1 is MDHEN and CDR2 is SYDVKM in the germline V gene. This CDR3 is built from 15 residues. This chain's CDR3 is CASRHNTEINQPQHF. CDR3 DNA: TGTGCCAGCAGACATAACACGGAGATCAATCAGCCCCAGCATTTT.

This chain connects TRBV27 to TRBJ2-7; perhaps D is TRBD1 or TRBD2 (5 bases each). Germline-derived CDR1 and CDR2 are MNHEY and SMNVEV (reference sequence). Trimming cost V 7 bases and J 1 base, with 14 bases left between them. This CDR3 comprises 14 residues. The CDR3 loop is CASKTAGSSYEQYF. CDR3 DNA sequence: TGTGCCAGCAAAACGGCAGGGAGTTCCTACGAGCAGTACTTC.